The sequence of this TCR beta chain was determined in a study of CD8 T cells in Susac syndrome. Random hexamers primed reverse transcription of about 0.45 to 1 ug RNA. The method of amplification for TCR beta CDR3 was immunoSEQ multiplex PCR, covering 54 Vbeta and 13 Jbeta. TCRdb re-derived calls from the immunoSEQ multiplex PCR reads in MiXCR, one entry per CDR3 protein. The table lists more than 90,000 distinct CDR3 sequences, about 92% of them singletons. While CD8+ and CD4+ T cells were isolated negatively, TEMRA cells were enriched by FACS. The CDR3 loop spans 14 amino acids. Per the germline V gene, CDR1 is SEHNR and CDR2 is FQNEAQ (reference sequence). The ends were cut back, 5 bases at V and 3 bases at J, with 14 bases in the middle.

V is TRBV7-9 and J is TRBJ2-7; tentative D call: TRBD2 (6 bases). The TCR sequence derives from a human donor with multiple sclerosis. Sequenced: CD4+ T cells from PBMCs. The CDR3 sequence: CASSPPGGIYEQYF. For the CDR3, the DNA is TGTGCCAGCAGCCCTCCGGGCGGGATCTACGAGCAGTACTTC.